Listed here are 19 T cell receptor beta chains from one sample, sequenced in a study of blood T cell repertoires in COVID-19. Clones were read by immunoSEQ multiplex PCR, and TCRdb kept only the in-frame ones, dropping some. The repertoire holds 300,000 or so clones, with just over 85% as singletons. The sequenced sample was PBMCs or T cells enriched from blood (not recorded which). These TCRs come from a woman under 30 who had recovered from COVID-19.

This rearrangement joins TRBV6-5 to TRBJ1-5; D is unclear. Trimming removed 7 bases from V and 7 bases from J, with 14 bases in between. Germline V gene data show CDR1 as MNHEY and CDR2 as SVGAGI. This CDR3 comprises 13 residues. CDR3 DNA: TGTGCCAGCAACGGGGATCACAGCCAGCCCCAGCATTTT. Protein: CASNGDHSQPQHF.

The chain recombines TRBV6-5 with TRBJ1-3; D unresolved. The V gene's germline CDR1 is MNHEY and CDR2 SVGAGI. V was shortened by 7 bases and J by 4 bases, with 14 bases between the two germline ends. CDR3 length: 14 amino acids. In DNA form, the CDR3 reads TGTGCCAGCACCGTCGGGATTCCCGGAAACACCATATATTTT. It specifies CASTVGIPGNTIYF.

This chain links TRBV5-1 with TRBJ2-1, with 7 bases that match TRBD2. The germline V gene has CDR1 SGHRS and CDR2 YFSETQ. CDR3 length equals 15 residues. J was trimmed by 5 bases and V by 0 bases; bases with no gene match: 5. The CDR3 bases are TGCGCCAGCAGCTTGGATCCGGGGACTAACAATGAGCAGTTCTTC. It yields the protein CASSLDPGTNNEQFF. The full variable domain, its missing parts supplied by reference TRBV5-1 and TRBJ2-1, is KAGVTQTPRYLIKTRGQQVTLSCSPISGHRSVSWYQQTPGQGLQFLFEYFSETQRNKGNFPGRFSGRQFSNSRSEMNVSTLELGDSALYLCASSLDPGTNNEQFFGPGTRLTVL.

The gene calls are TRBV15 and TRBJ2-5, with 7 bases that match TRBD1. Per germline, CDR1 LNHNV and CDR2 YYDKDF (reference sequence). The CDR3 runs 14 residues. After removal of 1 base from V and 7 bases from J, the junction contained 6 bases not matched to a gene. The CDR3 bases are TGTGCCACCAGCAGAGGACAGGGACCAGGGACCCAGTACTTC. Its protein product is CATSRGQGPGTQYF.

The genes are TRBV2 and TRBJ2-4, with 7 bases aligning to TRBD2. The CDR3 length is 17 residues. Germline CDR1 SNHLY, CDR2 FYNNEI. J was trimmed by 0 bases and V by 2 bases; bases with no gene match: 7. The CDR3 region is CASSENGGGIAKNIQYF. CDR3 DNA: TGTGCCAGCAGTGAAAATGGGGGGGGGATAGCCAAAAACATTCAGTACTTC.

The CDR3 here is CASSQDTGFAYEQYF. CDR3 coding DNA: TGCGCCAGCAGCCAAGATACAGGATTCGCCTACGAGCAGTACTTC. The chain carries TRBV4-1 and TRBJ2-7; D may be TRBD1 (5 bases). V was clipped by 0 bases and J by 2 bases, with 11 bases between them. Germline V gene lookup returns CDR1 MGHRA and CDR2 YSYEKL. There are 15 residues in the CDR3.

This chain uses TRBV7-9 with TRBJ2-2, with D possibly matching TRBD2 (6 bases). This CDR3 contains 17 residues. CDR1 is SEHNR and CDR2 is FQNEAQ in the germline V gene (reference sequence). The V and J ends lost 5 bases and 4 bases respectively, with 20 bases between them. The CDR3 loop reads CASSESYLGGPTGELFF. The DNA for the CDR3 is TGTGCCAGCAGCGAGTCATATCTCGGGGGACCCACCGGGGAGCTGTTTTTT. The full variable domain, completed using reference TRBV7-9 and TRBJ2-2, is DTGVSQNPRHKITKRGQNVTFRCDPISEHNRLYWYRQTLGQGPEFLTYFQNEAQLEKSRLLSDRFSAERPKGSFSTLEIQRTEQGDSAMYLCASSESYLGGPTGELFFGEGSRLTVL.

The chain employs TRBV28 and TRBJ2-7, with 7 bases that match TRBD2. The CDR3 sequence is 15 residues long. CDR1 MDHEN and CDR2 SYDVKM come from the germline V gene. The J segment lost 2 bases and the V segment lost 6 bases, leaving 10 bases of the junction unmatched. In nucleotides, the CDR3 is TGTGCCAGCAGCACCTGGGAGGGACGCACCTACGAGCAGTACTTC. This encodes CASSTWEGRTYEQYF.

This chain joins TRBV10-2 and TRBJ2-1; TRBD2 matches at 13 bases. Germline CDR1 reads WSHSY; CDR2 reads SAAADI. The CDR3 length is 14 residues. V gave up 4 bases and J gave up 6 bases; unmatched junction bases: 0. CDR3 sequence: CASSGTSGSNEQFF. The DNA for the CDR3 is TGCGCCAGCAGTGGGACTAGCGGGAGCAATGAGCAGTTCTTC.

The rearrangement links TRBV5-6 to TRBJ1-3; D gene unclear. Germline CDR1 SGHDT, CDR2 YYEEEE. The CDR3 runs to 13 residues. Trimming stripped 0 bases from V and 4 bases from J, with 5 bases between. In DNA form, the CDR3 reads TGTGCCAGCAGCTTGGCTCCGGGAAACACCATATATTTT. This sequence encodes CASSLAPGNTIYF.

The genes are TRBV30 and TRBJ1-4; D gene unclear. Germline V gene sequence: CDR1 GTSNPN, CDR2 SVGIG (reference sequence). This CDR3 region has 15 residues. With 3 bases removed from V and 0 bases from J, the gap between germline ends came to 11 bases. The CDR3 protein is CAWSPLFATNEKLFF. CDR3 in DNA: TGTGCCTGGAGCCCACTCTTCGCAACTAATGAAAAACTGTTTTTT.

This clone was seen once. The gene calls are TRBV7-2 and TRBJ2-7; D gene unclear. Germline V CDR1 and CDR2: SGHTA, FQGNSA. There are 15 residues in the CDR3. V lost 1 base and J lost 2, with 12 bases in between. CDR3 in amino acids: CASSLERLVPYEQYF. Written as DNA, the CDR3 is TGTGCCAGCAGCTTAGAGAGGCTAGTTCCCTACGAGCAGTACTTC.

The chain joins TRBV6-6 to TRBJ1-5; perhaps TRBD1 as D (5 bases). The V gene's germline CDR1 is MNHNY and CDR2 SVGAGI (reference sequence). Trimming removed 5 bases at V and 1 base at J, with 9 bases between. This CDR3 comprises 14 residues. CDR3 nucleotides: TGTGCCAGCAGTGGGAAGGGGAGCAATCAGCCCCAGCATTTT. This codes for CASSGKGSNQPQHF.

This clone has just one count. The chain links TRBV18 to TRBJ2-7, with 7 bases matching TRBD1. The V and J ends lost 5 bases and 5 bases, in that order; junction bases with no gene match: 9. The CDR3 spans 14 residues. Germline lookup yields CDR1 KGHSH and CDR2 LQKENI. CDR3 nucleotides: TGTGCCAGCTCATTAAGACAGGGAACTGACGAGCAGTACTTC. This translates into CASSLRQGTDEQYF.

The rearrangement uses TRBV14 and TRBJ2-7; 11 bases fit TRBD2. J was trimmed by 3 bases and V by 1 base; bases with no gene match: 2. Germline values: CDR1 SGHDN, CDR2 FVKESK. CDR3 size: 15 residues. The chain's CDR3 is CASSQGTSGYYEQYF. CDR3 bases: TGTGCCAGCAGCCAAGGGACTAGCGGGTACTACGAGCAGTACTTC.

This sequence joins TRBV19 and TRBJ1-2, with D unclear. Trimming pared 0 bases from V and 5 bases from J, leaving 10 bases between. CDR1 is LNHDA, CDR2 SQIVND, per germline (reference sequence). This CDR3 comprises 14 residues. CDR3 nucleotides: TGTGCCAGTAGTATAGAGCTAGCCCCGTATGGCTACACCTTC. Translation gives CASSIELAPYGYTF.

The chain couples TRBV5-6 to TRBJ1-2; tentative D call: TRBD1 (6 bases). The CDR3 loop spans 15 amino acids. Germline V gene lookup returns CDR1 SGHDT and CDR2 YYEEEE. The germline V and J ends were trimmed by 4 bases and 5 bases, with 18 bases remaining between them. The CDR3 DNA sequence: TGTGCCAGCAGCCTCGGGACAACAACATCTTATGGCTACACCTTC. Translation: CASSLGTTTSYGYTF. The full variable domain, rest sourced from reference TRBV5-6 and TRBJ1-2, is DAGVTQSPTHLIKTRGQQVTLRCSPKSGHDTVSWYQQALGQGPQFIFQYYEEEERQRGNFPDRFSGHQFPNYSSELNVNALLLGDSALYLCASSLGTTTSYGYTFGSGTRLTVV.

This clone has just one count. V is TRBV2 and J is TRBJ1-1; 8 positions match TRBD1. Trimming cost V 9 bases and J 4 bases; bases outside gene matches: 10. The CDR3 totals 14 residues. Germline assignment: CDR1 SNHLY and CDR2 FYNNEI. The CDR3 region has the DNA TGTGCCAGTATAGTTGGACAGGGTGTCACTGAAGCTTTCTTT. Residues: CASIVGQGVTEAFF.

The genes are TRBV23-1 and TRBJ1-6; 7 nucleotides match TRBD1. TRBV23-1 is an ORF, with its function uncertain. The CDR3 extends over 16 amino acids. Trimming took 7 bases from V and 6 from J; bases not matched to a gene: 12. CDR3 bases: TGCGCCAGCACCCAAGGTTCCGGGACAGCTAATTCACCCCTCCACTTT. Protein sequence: CASTQGSGTANSPLHF.